This paragraph covers one T cell receptor (beta chain) sequence. Antigen specificity is unknown. TCRdb's copy holds only in-frame clones and misses some; the assay was immunoSEQ multiplex PCR. This table holds around 56,000 clones, roughly 80% found once. Following culture for ten to eleven days, CD4+ T cells were isolated. The data were obtained in a study of vaccination effects on CD4 cells after COVID-19. The CDR3 spans 16 residues. The germline gives CDR1 MNHNS, CDR2 SASEGT. V lost 2 bases and J 6 bases, leaving 16 bases between the germline ends. This TCR was sampled from a human donor who received a COVID-19 vaccine. The starting material was CD4+ T cells from PBMCs cultured without peptide, obtained before COVID-19 vaccination. This chain joins TRBV6-1 and TRBJ2-2, with D maybe TRBD2 (6 bases). The CDR3: CASSETFGGGAGELFF. Written as DNA, the CDR3 is TGTGCCAGCAGTGAAACTTTCGGGGGTGGGGCCGGGGAGCTGTTTTTT.